These T cell receptor beta chains were read from a single sample in a study of blood T cell repertoires in COVID-19. Sequencing was performed with immunoSEQ multiplex PCR; in TCRdb, only in-frame clones are kept and a portion is missing. Of 210,000 or so clones listed, 80% to 90% are singletons. Sequenced input: peripheral blood. These receptors originate from a man over 45 with active or convalescent COVID-19. Both conserved end residues are part of each CDR3. D genes are given only for firm matches. Size values are once, few and many counts, or a class for expanded clones, and some rows have none.

d_call	clone_size	v_call	j_call	cdr3_aa	cdr3_nt
-	-	TRBV7-2	TRBJ2-7	CASSPSGLDYEQYF	TGTGCCAGCAGCCCCTCCGGACTGGACTACGAGCAGTACTTC
-	many	TRBV6-2/TRBV6-3	TRBJ1-2	CASSYAVGEGPYGYTF	TGTGCCAGCAGTTACGCCGTTGGGGAGGGCCCCTATGGCTACACCTTC
-	-	TRBV5-1	TRBJ2-7	CASIECSGQYF	TGCGCCAGCATCGAATGTTCGGGGCAGTACTTC
TRBD1	-	TRBV29-1	TRBJ2-3	CSVEGTVFTDTQYF	TGCAGCGTTGAGGGGACAGTCTTCACAGATACGCAGTATTTT
TRBD1	-	TRBV30	TRBJ1-6	CAWRDRSNSPLHF	TGTGCCTGGAGGGACAGGTCCAATTCACCCCTCCACTTT
-	-	TRBV18	TRBJ1-6	CASSPMTDNSPLHF	TGTGCCAGCTCACCCATGACAGATAATTCACCCCTCCACTTT
TRBD1	-	TRBV7-6	TRBJ1-3	CASSFLGQGAIPDSGNTIYF	TGTGCCAGCAGCTTCCTTGGACAGGGCGCCATCCCAGACTCTGGAAACACCATATATTTT
TRBD1	-	TRBV7-9	TRBJ2-2	CASRPRLGQGTGELFF	TGTGCCAGCAGACCCAGACTCGGACAGGGGACCGGGGAGCTGTTTTTT
-	-	TRBV2	TRBJ1-1	CASSDGRGDTEAFF	TGTGCCAGCAGTGACGGTCGGGGAGACACTGAAGCTTTCTTT
-	-	TRBV30	TRBJ2-3	CAWSRREITDTQYF	TGTGCCTGGAGTCGACGGGAGATCACAGATACGCAGTATTTT
TRBD1	-	TRBV27	TRBJ1-4	CASSRQGNEKLFF	TGTGCCAGCAGTCGACAGGGAAATGAAAAACTGTTTTTT
-	-	TRBV4-1	TRBJ1-4	CASSQWGLNEKLFF	TGCGCCAGCAGCCAATGGGGGCTTAATGAAAAACTGTTTTTT
TRBD2	-	TRBV7-9	TRBJ2-5	CASSLYPSGVQETQYF	TGTGCCAGCAGCTTATACCCTAGCGGTGTACAAGAGACCCAGTACTTC
-	-	TRBV6-1	TRBJ1-4	CASSEAILATNEKLFF	TGTGCCAGCAGTGAAGCAATACTTGCAACTAATGAAAAACTGTTTTTT
-	-	TRBV19	TRBJ2-1	CASSFYNEQFF	TGTGCCAGTTCCTTTTACAATGAGCAGTTCTTC
-	-	TRBV5-1	TRBJ1-2	CASSSLGGGLYGYTF	TGCGCCAGCAGCTCCCTGGGGGGGGGCCTCTATGGCTACACCTTC
-	-	TRBV27	TRBJ2-2	CASSPPGAGNTGELFF	TGTGCCAGCAGTCCCCCGGGAGCGGGGAACACCGGGGAGCTGTTTTTT
TRBD1	-	TRBV5-1	TRBJ1-3	CASSSQGQSSGNTIYF	TGCGCCAGCAGCTCACAGGGGCAGAGCTCTGGAAACACCATATATTTT
-	-	TRBV7-9	TRBJ1-4	CASSASGATNEKLFF	TGTGCCAGCAGTGCATCAGGGGCAACTAATGAAAAACTGTTTTTT
TRBD2	-	TRBV5-1	TRBJ2-5	CASLLGLAGQETQYF	TGCGCCAGCCTCCTGGGACTAGCGGGTCAAGAGACCCAGTACTTC
-	-	TRBV21-1	TRBJ1-1	CASSSSVGVTGSYTEAFF	TGTGCCAGCAGCTCAAGCGTGGGGGTGACAGGGTCTTACACTGAAGCTTTCTTT
-	few	TRBV20-1	TRBJ1-3	CSADRGNTIYF	TGCAGTGCTGATCGGGGGAACACCATATATTTT
-	-	TRBV7-3	TRBJ1-2	CASSPPDSNYGYTF	TGTGCCAGCAGCCCCCCGGACAGTAACTATGGCTACACCTTC
-	-	TRBV12-3/TRBV12-4	TRBJ2-7	CASSLDRGEQYF	TGTGCCAGCAGCCTCGATCGGGGGGAGCAGTACTTC
TRBD1	-	TRBV5-3	TRBJ2-1	CARSLGLGQGIYNEQFF	TGTGCCAGAAGCTTGGGCCTGGGACAGGGGATCTACAATGAGCAGTTCTTC